These 16 T cell receptor beta chains came from one sample sequenced in a study of OX40 agonist ivuxolimab in advanced cancers. Sequencing was performed with immunoSEQ multiplex PCR; in TCRdb, only in-frame clones are kept and a portion is missing. The repertoire holds around 70,000 clones, with around 93% as singletons. The input for sequencing was CD4+ or CD8+ T cells sorted from blood, taken in a trial of the OX40 agonist ivuxolimab. The source is an adult with an advanced solid tumor such as melanoma, head and neck, liver or kidney cancer.

The DNA of the CDR3 is TGCGCCAGCAGCCGGGGACAGGGGCAAGCCTACGAGCAGTACTTC. This codes for CASSRGQGQAYEQYF. This rearrangement joins TRBV4-1 to TRBJ2-7, with 10 nucleotides matching TRBD1. Germline loops: CDR1 MGHRA, CDR2 YSYEKL. The CDR3 covers 15 residues. The V segment lost 4 bases and the J segment 2 bases; nucleotides outside the gene matches: 5.

This chain connects TRBV9 to TRBJ1-6; 9 bases are a match to TRBD1. This CDR3 is built from 15 residues. V lost 4 bases to trimming and J lost 5 bases; unmatched junction nucleotides: 4. Germline values: CDR1 SGDLS, CDR2 YYNGEE. The CDR3 DNA reads TGTGCCAGCAGCCTCCGGACAGGGGATAATTCACCCCTCCACTTT. This codes for CASSLRTGDNSPLHF.

The chain recombines TRBV6-6 with TRBJ1-5; D gene ambiguous. This CDR3 is 15 amino acids long. Between the trimmed V and J ends, which lost 3 bases and 4 bases, there was a span of 13 bases. The germline CDR1 and CDR2 sequences are MNHNY and SVGAGI (reference sequence). The DNA for the CDR3 is TGTGCCAGCAGTTATAATACAGAGCTTAATCAGCCCCAGCATTTT. It encodes CASSYNTELNQPQHF.

This clone was seen just once. This chain connects TRBV19 to TRBJ1-5; D not resolved. Trimming removed 10 bases from V and 5 bases from J, with 18 bases in between. This CDR3 region has 14 residues. The germline V gene encodes CDR1 LNHDA and CDR2 SQIVND (reference sequence). The CDR3 coding sequence is TGTGCCACAACGGGCTCCTCGGCACATCAGCCCCAGCATTTT. It codes for CATTGSSAHQPQHF.

The chain employs TRBV5-4 and TRBJ2-7; D gene unclear. The CDR3 is 14 residues long. Trimming left V 0 bases short and J 2 bases short, with 9 bases between. Germline V gene data show CDR1 as SGHNT and CDR2 as YYREEE (reference sequence). This CDR3 is CASSLGTRTYEQYF. In DNA, the CDR3 is TGTGCCAGCAGCTTGGGGACGAGAACCTACGAGCAGTACTTC.

The V call is TRBV11-3, the J call TRBJ2-7, with 7 bases aligning to TRBD2. V shed 4 bases and J 0 bases; nucleotides not matched to a gene: 9. The germline CDR1 and CDR2 sequences are SGHNT and YENEEA. The CDR3 contains 16 residues. The CDR3 region is CASSSRWDYASYEQYF. CDR3 nucleotides: TGTGCCAGCAGCTCCCGGTGGGACTACGCCTCCTACGAGCAGTACTTC.

This chain connects TRBV11-3 to TRBJ2-1; 8 nucleotides align to TRBD1. Germline CDR1 SGHNT, CDR2 YENEEA. V gave up 1 base and J gave up 8 bases; unmatched junction bases: 7. The CDR3 consists of 15 residues. The CDR3 region has the DNA TGTGCCAGCAGCTTAGGGCAGGGGGCGTTTTATGAGCAGTTCTTC. Translating gives CASSLGQGAFYEQFF.

The chain uses TRBV11-2 and TRBJ1-5, with D tentatively TRBD1 (5 bases). V was clipped by 5 bases and J by 5 bases, with 10 bases between them. This CDR3 spans 13 amino acids. Germline CDR1 and CDR2: SGHAT and FQNNGV. CDR3 region: CASSPGLDQPQHF. The CDR3 region has the DNA TGTGCCAGCAGCCCGGGGCTAGATCAGCCCCAGCATTTT.

The chain uses TRBV30 and TRBJ2-5, with D maybe TRBD2 (6 bases). Trimming removed 7 bases from V and 7 bases from J, with 16 bases in between. The CDR3 consists of 12 residues. Germline V CDR1 and CDR2: GTSNPN, SVGIG (reference sequence). The CDR3 DNA sequence: TGTGCCTTTTCTGGGGGGAGTTGGACCCAGTACTTC. Its translation: CAFSGGSWTQYF.

The chain couples TRBV30 to TRBJ1-4; weak D call: TRBD1 (5 bases). Germline loops: CDR1 GTSNPN, CDR2 SVGIG (reference sequence). CDR3 length: 14 residues. Trimming took off 0 bases at V and 7 bases at J, with 12 bases between the two ends. This CDR3 reads CAWSVKGAIEKLFF. For the CDR3, the DNA is TGTGCCTGGAGTGTAAAAGGGGCGATTGAAAAACTGTTTTTT.

V usage is TRBV5-1 and J usage is TRBJ1-5; 9 nucleotides line up with TRBD1. The germline V gene encodes CDR1 SGHRS and CDR2 YFSETQ. CDR3 length: 14 residues. The J segment lost 4 bases and the V segment lost 4 bases, leaving 3 bases of the junction unmatched. The CDR3 DNA reads TGCGCCAGCAGCGCTGGGACAGGGAATCAGCCCCAGCATTTT. It codes for CASSAGTGNQPQHF.

The chain combines TRBV2 with TRBJ1-1, with no clear D. V lost 9 bases, J lost 5 bases, and 19 bases lay in between. Per the germline V gene, CDR1 is SNHLY and CDR2 is FYNNEI. The CDR3 has 14 amino acids. The CDR3, as DNA: TGTGCCAGTGCTAATGGGGTCCGAGGAACTGAAGCTTTCTTT. This encodes CASANGVRGTEAFF. Using reference TRBV2 and TRBJ1-1 for the parts outside the CDR3, the full variable domain is EPEVTQTPSHQVTQMGQEVILRCVPISNHLYFYWYRQILGQKVEFLVSFYNNEISEKSEIFDDQFSVERPDGSNFTLKIRSTKLEDSAMYFCASANGVRGTEAFFGQGTRLTVV.

This rearrangement joins TRBV19 to TRBJ1-5; D gene ambiguous. Germline V gene lookup returns CDR1 LNHDA and CDR2 SQIVND (reference sequence). CDR3 length equals 14 residues. The V and J ends lost 3 bases and 1 base respectively, with 7 bases between them. DNA for the CDR3: TGTGCCAGTAGTATGACTGTCAGCAATCAGCCCCAGCATTTT. This codes for CASSMTVSNQPQHF. The complete variable domain, with remaining parts taken from reference TRBV19 and TRBJ1-5, reads DGGITQSPKYLFRKEGQNVTLSCEQNLNHDAMYWYRQDPGQGLRLIYYSQIVNDFQKGDIAEGYSVSREKKESFPLTVTSAQKNPTAFYLCASSMTVSNQPQHFGDGTRLSIL.

This rearrangement joins TRBV7-9 to TRBJ1-2, with 8 bases matching TRBD1. The ends lost 5 bases at V and 3 bases at J; junction bases unmatched: 8. Germline loops: CDR1 SEHNR, CDR2 FQNEAQ (reference sequence). The CDR3 length is 15 residues. The CDR3 spells CASSPGTGSYYGYTF. In DNA form, the CDR3 reads TGTGCCAGCAGCCCCGGGACAGGTTCCTACTATGGCTACACCTTC.

The chain has TRBV4-1 and TRBJ2-3; the D is unclear. V lost 0 bases and J 6 bases, leaving 10 bases between the germline ends. The CDR3 runs 14 residues. CDR1 is MGHRA, CDR2 YSYEKL, per germline. CDR3 in amino acids: CASSQDRAGDTQYF. The CDR3 DNA sequence: TGCGCCAGCAGCCAAGATCGGGCAGGCGATACGCAGTATTTT.

This clone is a singleton in its sample. The chain joins TRBV9 to TRBJ2-1; 8 bases align to TRBD2. The CDR3 spans 15 residues. V trimming: 0 bases; J trimming: 5 bases; junction bases outside the gene matches: 4. Germline V gene lookup returns CDR1 SGDLS and CDR2 YYNGEE. CDR3 nucleotide sequence: TGTGCCAGCAGCGTAGGGGTAGCGGGGAACAATGAGCAGTTCTTC. Its translation: CASSVGVAGNNEQFF.